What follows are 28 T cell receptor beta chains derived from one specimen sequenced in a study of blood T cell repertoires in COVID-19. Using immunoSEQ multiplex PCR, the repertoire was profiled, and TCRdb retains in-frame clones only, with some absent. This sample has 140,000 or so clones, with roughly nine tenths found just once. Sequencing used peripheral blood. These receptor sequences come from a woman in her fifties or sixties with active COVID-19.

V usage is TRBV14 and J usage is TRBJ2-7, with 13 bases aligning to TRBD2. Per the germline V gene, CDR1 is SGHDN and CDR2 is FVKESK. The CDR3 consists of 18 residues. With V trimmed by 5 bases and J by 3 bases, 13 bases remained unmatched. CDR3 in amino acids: CASSYPGLAGNSGYEQYF. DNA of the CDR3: TGTGCCAGCAGCTACCCGGGACTAGCGGGGAACAGCGGCTACGAGCAGTACTTC.

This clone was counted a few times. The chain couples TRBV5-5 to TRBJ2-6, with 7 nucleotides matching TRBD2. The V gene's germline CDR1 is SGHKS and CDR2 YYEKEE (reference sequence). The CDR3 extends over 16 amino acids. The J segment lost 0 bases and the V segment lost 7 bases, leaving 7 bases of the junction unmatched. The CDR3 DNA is TGTGCCAGCGGCGCGGGGGTCAGCTCTGGGGCCAACGTCCTGACTTTC. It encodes CASGAGVSSGANVLTF.

The CDR3 is CASTLTSGSYNEQFF. In DNA, the CDR3 is TGTGCCAGTACCCTTACTAGCGGGAGTTACAATGAGCAGTTCTTC. The V and J genes are TRBV19 and TRBJ2-1, with 11 bases identical to TRBD2. V lost 7 bases to trimming and J lost 4 bases; unmatched junction nucleotides: 6. CDR3 length equals 15 residues. Germline V gene lookup returns CDR1 LNHDA and CDR2 SQIVND (reference sequence).

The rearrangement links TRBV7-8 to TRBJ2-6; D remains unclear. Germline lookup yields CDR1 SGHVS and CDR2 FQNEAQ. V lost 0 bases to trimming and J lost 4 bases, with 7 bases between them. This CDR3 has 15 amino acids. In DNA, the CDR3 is TGTGCCAGCAGCTTAGCAGCTACCGGGGCCAACGTCCTGACTTTC. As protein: CASSLAATGANVLTF.

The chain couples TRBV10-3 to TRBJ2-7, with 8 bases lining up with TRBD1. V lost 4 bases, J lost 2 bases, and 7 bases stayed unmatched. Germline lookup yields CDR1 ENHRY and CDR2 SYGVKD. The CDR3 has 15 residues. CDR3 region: CAISGGQGPTYEQYF. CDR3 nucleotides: TGTGCCATCAGTGGCGGACAGGGCCCAACCTACGAGCAGTACTTC.

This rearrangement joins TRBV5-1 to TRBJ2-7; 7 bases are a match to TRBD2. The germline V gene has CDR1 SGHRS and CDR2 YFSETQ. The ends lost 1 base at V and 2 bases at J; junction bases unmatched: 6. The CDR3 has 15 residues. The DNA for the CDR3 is TGCGCCAGCAGCTTGCCTAGCGGATCCCCCTACGAGCAGTACTTC. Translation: CASSLPSGSPYEQYF.

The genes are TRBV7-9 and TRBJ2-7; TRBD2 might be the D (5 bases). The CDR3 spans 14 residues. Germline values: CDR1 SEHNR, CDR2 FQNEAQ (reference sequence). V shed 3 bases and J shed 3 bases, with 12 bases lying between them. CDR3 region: CASSLGSGLYEQYF. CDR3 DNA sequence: TGTGCCAGCAGCTTGGGAAGCGGTCTCTACGAGCAGTACTTC.

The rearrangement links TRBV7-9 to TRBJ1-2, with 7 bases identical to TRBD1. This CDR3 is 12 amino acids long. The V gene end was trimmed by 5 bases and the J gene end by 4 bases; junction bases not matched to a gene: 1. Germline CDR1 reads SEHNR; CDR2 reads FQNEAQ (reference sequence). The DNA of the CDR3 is TGTGCCAGCAGCGACAGGGTCTATGGCTACACCTTC. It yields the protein CASSDRVYGYTF.

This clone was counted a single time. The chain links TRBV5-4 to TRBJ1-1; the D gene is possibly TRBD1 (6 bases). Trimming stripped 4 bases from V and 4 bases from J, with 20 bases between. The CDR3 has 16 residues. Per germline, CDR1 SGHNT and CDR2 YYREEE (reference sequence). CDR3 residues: CASSGGGGSWGTEAFF. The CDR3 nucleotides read TGTGCCAGCAGCGGGGGCGGGGGTTCTTGGGGCACTGAAGCTTTCTTT.

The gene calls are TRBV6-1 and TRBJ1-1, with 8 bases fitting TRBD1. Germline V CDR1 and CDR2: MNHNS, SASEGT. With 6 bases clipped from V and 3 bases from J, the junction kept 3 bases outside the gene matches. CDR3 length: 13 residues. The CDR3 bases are TGTGCCAGCAGCCTGGACAGGGACACTGAAGCTTTCTTT. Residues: CASSLDRDTEAFF.

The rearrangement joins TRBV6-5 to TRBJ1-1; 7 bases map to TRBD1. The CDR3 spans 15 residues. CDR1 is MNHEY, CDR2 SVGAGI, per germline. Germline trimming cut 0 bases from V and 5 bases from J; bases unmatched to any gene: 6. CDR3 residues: CASSYSTGRGTEAFF. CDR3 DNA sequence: TGTGCCAGCAGTTACTCGACAGGGCGGGGTACTGAAGCTTTCTTT.

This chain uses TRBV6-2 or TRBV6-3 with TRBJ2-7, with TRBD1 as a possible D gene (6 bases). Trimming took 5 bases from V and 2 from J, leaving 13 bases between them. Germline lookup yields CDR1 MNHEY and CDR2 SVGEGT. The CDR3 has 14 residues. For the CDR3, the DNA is TGTGCCAGCAGTGGCAGGACAGATGCCTACGAGCAGTACTTC. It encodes CASSGRTDAYEQYF.

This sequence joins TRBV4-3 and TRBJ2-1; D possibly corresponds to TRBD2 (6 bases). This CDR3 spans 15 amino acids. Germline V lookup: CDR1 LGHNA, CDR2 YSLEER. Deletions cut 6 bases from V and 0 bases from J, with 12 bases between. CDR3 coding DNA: TGCGCCAGCAGGGCCGGGGGTGACTCCTACAATGAGCAGTTCTTC. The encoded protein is CASRAGGDSYNEQFF.

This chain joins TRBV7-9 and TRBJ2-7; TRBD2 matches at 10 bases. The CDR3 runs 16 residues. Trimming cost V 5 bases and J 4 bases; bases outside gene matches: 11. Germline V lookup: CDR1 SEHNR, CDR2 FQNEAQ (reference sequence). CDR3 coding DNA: TGTGCCAGCAGCCATCCAGCAGCTAGCGGGAGTTACGAGCAGTACTTC. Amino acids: CASSHPAASGSYEQYF. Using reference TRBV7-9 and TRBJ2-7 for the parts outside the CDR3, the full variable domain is DTGVSQNPRHKITKRGQNVTFRCDPISEHNRLYWYRQTLGQGPEFLTYFQNEAQLEKSRLLSDRFSAERPKGSFSTLEIQRTEQGDSAMYLCASSHPAASGSYEQYFGPGTRLTVT.

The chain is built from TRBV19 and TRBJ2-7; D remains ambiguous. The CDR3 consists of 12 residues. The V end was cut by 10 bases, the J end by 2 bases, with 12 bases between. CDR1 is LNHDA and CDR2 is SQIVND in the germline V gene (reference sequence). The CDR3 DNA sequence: TGTGCCAAATACATCCCAGCCTACGAGCAGTACTTC. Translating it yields CAKYIPAYEQYF.

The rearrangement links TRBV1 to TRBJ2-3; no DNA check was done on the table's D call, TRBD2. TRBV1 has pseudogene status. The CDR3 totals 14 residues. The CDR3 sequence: CPHGASGSTDTQYF. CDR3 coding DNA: TGCCCGCACGGAGCTAGCGGTAGCACAGATACGCAGTATTTT.

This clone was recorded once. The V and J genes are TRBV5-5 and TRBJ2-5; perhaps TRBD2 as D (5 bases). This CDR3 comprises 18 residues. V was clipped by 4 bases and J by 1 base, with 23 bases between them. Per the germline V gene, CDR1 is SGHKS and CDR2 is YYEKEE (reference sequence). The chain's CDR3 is CASSPGRYEGTLQETQYF. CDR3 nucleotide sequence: TGTGCCAGCAGCCCTGGTCGGTATGAGGGAACTCTCCAAGAGACCCAGTACTTC. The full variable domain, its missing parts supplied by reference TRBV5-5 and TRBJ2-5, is DAGVTQSPTHLIKTRGQQVTLRCSPISGHKSVSWYQQVLGQGPQFIFQYYEKEERGRGNFPDRFSARQFPNYSSELNVNALLLGDSALYLCASSPGRYEGTLQETQYFGPGTRLLVL.

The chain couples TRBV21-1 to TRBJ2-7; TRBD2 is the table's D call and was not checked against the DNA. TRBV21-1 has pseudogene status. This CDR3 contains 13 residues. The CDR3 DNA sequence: TGTGCCAGACGAGAACCTCCTAGAGCCCAGCAGTACTTC. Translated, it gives CARREPPRAQQYF.

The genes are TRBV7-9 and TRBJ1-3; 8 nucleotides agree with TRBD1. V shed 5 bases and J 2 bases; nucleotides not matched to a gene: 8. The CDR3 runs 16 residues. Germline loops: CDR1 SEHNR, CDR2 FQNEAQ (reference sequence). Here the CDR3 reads CASSLRQGSTGNTIYF. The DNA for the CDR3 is TGTGCCAGCAGCCTAAGACAGGGGTCTACTGGAAACACCATATATTTT. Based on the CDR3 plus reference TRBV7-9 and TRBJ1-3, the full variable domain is DTGVSQNPRHKITKRGQNVTFRCDPISEHNRLYWYRQTLGQGPEFLTYFQNEAQLEKSRLLSDRFSAERPKGSFSTLEIQRTEQGDSAMYLCASSLRQGSTGNTIYFGEGSWLTVV.

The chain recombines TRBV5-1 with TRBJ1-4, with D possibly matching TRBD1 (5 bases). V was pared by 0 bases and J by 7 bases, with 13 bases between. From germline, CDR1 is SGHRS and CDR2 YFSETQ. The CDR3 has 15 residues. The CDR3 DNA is TGCGCCAGCAGCTTGGACGCGGGGGATGGTGAAAAACTGTTTTTT. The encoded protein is CASSLDAGDGEKLFF.

CDR3 in DNA: TGTGCCACCAGCAGAGAGACAGGGACCGCCCTGATCCAAGAGACCCAGTACTTC. Its translation is CATSRETGTALIQETQYF. The chain has TRBV15 and TRBJ2-5; TRBD1 matches at 7 bases. CDR3 length: 18 residues. The germline V gene encodes CDR1 LNHNV and CDR2 YYDKDF (reference sequence). Trimming took 0 bases from V and 1 from J; bases not matched to a gene: 11.

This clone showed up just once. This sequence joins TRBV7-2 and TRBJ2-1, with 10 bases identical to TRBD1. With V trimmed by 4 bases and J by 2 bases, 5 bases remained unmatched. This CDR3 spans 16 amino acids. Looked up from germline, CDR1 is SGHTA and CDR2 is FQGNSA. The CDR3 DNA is TGTGCCAGCAGCTCGGTGGGGACAGGGGCCTACAATGAGCAGTTCTTC. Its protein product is CASSSVGTGAYNEQFF.

CDR3 nucleotides: TGTGCCAGCAGCCAAGCAGGGCTAGCGACCGAGCAGTACTTC. Translated: CASSQAGLATEQYF. The chain joins TRBV4-2 to TRBJ2-7, with a tentative D call TRBD2 (6 bases). Germline assignment: CDR1 LGHNA and CDR2 YNFKEQ. The CDR3 runs 14 residues. The V end lost 1 base, the J end lost 6 bases, and 13 bases lay between the germline ends.

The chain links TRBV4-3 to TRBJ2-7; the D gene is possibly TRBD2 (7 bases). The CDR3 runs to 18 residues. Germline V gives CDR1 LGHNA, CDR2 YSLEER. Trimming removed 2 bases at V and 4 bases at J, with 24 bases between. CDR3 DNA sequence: TGCGCCAGCAGCCAAATTGGGCTGGGGGGGCGCGGGAGTTACGAGCAGTACTTC. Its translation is CASSQIGLGGRGSYEQYF.

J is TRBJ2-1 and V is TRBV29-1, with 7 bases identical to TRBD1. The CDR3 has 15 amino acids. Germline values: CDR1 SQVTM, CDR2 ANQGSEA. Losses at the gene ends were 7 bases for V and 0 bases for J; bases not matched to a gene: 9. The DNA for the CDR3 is TGCAGCGCCCAACAGGGGACCAGCTCCTACAATGAGCAGTTCTTC. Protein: CSAQQGTSSYNEQFF.

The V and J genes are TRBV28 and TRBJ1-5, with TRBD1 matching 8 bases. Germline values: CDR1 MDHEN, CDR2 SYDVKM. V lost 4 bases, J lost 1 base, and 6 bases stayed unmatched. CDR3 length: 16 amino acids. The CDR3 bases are TGTGCCAGCAGTTCAGGGGGCAGTAAGAGCAATCAGCCCCAGCATTTT. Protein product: CASSSGGSKSNQPQHF.

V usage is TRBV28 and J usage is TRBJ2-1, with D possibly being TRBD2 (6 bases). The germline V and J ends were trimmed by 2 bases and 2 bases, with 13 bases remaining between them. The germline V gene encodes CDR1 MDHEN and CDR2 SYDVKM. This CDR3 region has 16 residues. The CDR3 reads CASSLHPQRAYNEQFF. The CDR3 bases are TGTGCCAGCAGTTTACACCCCCAGCGGGCCTACAATGAGCAGTTCTTC.

This chain's CDR3 is CASSLQRLAGGYNEQFF. The CDR3 DNA follows: TGTGCCAGCAGCCTTCAGCGCCTAGCGGGTGGGTACAATGAGCAGTTCTTC. J is TRBJ2-1 and V is TRBV3-1 (or the pseudogene TRBV3-2); 8 bases map to TRBD2. The V segment lost 4 bases and the J segment 4 bases; nucleotides outside the gene matches: 12. The CDR3 contains 17 residues. Germline loops: CDR1 LGHDT, CDR2 YNNKEL (reference sequence).